This record concerns one TCR beta chain sequence. The data were obtained in a study of T cells in Graves' hyperthyroidism and ophthalmopathy. This CDR3 spans 12 amino acids. V was pared by 6 bases and J by 12 bases, with 17 bases between. CDR1 is SNHLY, CDR2 FYNNEI, per germline. Patients showing uncontrolled infection, other autoimmune disease, pregnancy or lactation were ineligible. From RNA transcripts, TCR beta CDR3 regions were amplified. The HTBI primer set was used in a first-round RT-PCR of the TCR CDR3. TCRdb re-called the multiplex PCR reads through MiXCR, storing one row per CDR3 protein. Among about 640,000 distinct CDR3 sequences listed, 40% to 55% were seen once.

Source material: peripheral blood or thyroid tissue (not recorded which). The chain recombines TRBV2 with TRBJ2-5; the D gene is possibly TRBD1 (6 bases). The receptor was isolated from an adult man with Graves' disease, either hyperthyroidism or ophthalmopathy (not recorded which). This chain's CDR3 is CASRQPSGTKYF. CDR3 DNA sequence: TGTGCCAGCAGGCAACCCTCCGGGACAAAGTACTTC. The complete variable domain, with remaining parts taken from reference TRBV2 and TRBJ2-5, reads EPEVTQTPSHQVTQMGQEVILRCVPISNHLYFYWYRQILGQKVEFLVSFYNNEISEKSEIFDDQFSVERPDGSNFTLKIRSTKLEDSAMYFCASRQPSGTKYFGPGTRLLVL.